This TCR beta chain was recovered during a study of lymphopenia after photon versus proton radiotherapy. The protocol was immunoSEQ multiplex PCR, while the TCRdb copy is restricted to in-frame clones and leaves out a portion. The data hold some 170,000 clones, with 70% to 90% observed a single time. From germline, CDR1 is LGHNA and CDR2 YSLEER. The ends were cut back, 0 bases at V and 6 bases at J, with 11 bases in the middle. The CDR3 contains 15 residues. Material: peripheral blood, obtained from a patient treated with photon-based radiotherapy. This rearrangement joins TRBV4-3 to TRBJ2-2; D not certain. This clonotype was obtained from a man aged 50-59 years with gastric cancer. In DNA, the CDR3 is TGCGCCAGCAGCCAAGATTTGACTTATCCCGGGGAGCTGTTTTTT. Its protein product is CASSQDLTYPGELFF.